This T cell receptor beta chain was found in a study of T cells in Graves' hyperthyroidism and ophthalmopathy. Hyperthyroidism patients were newly diagnosed, had disease duration under 2 months, and were aged 18 to 65 years. First hyperthyroidism diagnosis is when the blood sample was obtained, before any ophthalmopathy symptoms. PBMCs were obtained from 9.5 to 10 ml fresh peripheral blood. With regard to this clonotype: No antigen is known for it.

Germline CDR1 is ENHRY and CDR2 is SYGVKD. This CDR3 has 14 amino acids. Trimming at V came to 4 bases and at J to 6 bases, leaving 4 bases not matched to a gene. There were TCR beta CDR3 regions amplified from RNA transcripts. During a first-round RT-PCR of the TCR CDR3, the HTBI primer set was used. A single record per CDR3 protein comes from TCRdb applying MiXCR to the multiplex PCR reads. The sample yields 730,000 or so distinct CDR3 sequences, 18% seen once. Findings and limits, study-wide: Among clonotypes expanded in thyroid above 0.001, most were also found in blood.

Sequenced input: blood. The V gene is TRBV10-3, the J gene TRBJ1-5, with 9 bases that match TRBD1. The receptor was derived from a woman in her forties or fifties with Graves' hyperthyroidism that later progressed to Graves' ophthalmopathy. The CDR3 region is CAISGTGAVQPQHF. The CDR3 DNA follows: TGTGCCATCAGTGGGACAGGGGCAGTTCAGCCCCAGCATTTT.